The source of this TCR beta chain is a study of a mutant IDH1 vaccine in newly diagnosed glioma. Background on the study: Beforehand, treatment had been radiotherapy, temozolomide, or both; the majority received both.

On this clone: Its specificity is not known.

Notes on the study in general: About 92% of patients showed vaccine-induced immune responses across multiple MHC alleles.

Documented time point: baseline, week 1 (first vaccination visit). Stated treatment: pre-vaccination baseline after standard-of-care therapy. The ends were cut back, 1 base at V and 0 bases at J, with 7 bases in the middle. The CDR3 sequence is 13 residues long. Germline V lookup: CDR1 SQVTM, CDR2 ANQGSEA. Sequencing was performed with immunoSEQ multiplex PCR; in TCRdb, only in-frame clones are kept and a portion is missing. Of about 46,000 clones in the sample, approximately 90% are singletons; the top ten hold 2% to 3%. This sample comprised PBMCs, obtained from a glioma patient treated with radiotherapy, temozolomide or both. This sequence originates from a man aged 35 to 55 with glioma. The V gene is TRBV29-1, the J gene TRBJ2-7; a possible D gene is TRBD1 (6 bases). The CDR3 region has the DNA TGCAGCGTTGAAGGCAGGGGCTCCTACGAGCAGTACTTC. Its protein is CSVEGRGSYEQYF.